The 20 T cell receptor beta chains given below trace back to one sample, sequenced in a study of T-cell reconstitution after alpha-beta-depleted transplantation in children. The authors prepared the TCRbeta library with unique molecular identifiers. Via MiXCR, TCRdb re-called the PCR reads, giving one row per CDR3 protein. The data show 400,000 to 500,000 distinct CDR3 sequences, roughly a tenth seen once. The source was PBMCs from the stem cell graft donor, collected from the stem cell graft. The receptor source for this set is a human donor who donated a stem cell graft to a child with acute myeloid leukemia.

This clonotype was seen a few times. The CDR3 region has the DNA TGTGCCAGCAGTTCGTTACACAGCGGGGATTTACGTGAAAAACTGTTTTTT. It codes for CASSSLHSGDLREKLFF. The chain joins TRBV27 to TRBJ1-4, with D unresolved. This CDR3 has 17 residues. V lost 4 bases and J 7 bases, leaving 22 bases between the germline ends. Germline loops: CDR1 MNHEY, CDR2 SMNVEV (reference sequence). The full variable domain, with the rest looked up from reference TRBV27 and TRBJ1-4, is EAQVTQNPRYLITVTGKKLTVTCSQNMNHEYMSWYRQDPGLGLRQIYYSMNVEVTDKGDVPEGYKVSRKEKRNFPLILESPSPNQTSLYFCASSSLHSGDLREKLFFGSGTQLSVL.

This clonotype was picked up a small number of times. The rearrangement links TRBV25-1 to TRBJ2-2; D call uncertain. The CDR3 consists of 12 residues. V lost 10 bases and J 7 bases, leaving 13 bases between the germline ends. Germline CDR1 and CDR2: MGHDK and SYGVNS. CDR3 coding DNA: TGTGCCACCCAGTGGGGTCACGGGGAGCTGTTTTTT. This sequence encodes CATQWGHGELFF.

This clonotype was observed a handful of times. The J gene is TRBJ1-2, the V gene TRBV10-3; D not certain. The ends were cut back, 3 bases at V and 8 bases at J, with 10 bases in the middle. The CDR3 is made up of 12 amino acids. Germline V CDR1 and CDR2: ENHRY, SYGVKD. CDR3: CAISDSNSGYTF. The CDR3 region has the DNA TGTGCCATCAGTGATTCTAATTCGGGCTACACCTTC.

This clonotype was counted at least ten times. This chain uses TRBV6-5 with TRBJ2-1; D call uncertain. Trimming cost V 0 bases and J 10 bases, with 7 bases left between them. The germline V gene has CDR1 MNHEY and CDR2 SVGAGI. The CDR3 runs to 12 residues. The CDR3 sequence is CASSYSLEEQFF. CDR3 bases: TGTGCCAGCAGTTACTCTCTGGAAGAGCAGTTCTTC.

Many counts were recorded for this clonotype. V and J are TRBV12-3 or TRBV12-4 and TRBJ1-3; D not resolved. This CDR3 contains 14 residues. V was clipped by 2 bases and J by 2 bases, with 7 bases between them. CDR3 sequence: CASSLSSTGNTIYF. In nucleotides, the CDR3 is TGTGCCAGCAGTTTATCTTCCACTGGAAACACCATATATTTT.

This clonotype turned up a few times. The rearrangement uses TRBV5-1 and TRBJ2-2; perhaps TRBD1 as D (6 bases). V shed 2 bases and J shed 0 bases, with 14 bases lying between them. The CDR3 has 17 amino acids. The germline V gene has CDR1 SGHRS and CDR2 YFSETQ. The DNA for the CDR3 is TGCGCCAGCAGCTTCGTGGGGGCGTCCGCGAACACCGGGGAGCTGTTTTTT. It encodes CASSFVGASANTGELFF.

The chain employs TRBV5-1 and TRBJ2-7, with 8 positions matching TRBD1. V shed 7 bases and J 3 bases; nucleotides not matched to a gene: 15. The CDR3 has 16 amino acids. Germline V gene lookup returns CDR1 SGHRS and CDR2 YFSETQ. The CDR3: CASARSPGQEVYEQYF. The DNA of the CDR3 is TGCGCCAGCGCTCGCTCCCCGGGACAGGAGGTCTACGAGCAGTACTTC. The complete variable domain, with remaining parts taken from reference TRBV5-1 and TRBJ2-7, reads KAGVTQTPRYLIKTRGQQVTLSCSPISGHRSVSWYQQTPGQGLQFLFEYFSETQRNKGNFPGRFSGRQFSNSRSEMNVSTLELGDSALYLCASARSPGQEVYEQYFGPGTRLTVT.

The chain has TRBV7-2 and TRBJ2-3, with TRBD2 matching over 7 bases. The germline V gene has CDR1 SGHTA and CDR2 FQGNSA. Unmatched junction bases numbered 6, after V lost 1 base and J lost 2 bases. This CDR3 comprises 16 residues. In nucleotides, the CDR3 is TGTGCCAGCAGCTTAGAGGCTAGCGGACACACAGATACGCAGTATTTT. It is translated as CASSLEASGHTDTQYF.

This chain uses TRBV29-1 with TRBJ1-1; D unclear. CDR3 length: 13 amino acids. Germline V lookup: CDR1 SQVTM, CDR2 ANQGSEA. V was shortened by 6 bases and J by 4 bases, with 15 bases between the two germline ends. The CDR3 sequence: CSVGVLSLTEAFF. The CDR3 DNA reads TGCAGCGTCGGAGTGTTAAGCCTCACTGAAGCTTTCTTT.

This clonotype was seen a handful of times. The CDR3 here is CASSLRDRVYNEQFF. CDR3 DNA sequence: TGTGCCAGCAGTTTGAGGGACAGGGTCTACAATGAGCAGTTCTTC. The chain couples TRBV6-2 or TRBV6-3 to TRBJ2-1; 9 bases map to TRBD1. Losses at the gene ends were 4 bases for V and 3 bases for J; bases not matched to a gene: 4. The germline CDR1 and CDR2 sequences are MNHEY and SVGEGT. The length of the CDR3 is 15 residues.

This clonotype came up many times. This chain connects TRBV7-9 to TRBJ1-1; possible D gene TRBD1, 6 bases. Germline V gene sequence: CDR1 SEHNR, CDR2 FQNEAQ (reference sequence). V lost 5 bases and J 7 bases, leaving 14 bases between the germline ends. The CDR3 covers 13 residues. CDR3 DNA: TGTGCCAGCAGCGCAGGTACAGGGATTGAAGCTTTCTTT. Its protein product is CASSAGTGIEAFF.

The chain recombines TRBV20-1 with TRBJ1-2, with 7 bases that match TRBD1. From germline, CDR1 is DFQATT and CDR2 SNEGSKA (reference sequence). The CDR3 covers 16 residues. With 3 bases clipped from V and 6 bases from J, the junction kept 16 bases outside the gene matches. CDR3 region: CSASWSREGAGDGYTF. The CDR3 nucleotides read TGCAGTGCTAGTTGGAGTCGCGAGGGGGCTGGGGATGGCTACACCTTC.

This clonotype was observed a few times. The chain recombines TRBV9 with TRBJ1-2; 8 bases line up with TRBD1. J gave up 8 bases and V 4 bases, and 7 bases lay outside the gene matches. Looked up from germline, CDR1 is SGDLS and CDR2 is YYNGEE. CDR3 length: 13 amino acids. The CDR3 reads CASSPGTGRGYTF. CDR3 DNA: TGTGCCAGCAGCCCCGGGACAGGTCGGGGCTACACCTTC.

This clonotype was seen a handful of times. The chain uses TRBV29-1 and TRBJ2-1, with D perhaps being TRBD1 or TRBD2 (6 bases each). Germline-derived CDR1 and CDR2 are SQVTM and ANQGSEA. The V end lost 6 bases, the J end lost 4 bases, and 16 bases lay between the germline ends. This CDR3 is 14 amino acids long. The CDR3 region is CSVPAGGDYNEQFF. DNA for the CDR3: TGCAGCGTGCCCGCCGGGGGCGATTACAATGAGCAGTTCTTC.

The CDR3 sequence is CSARDRGGTDYEQYF. The CDR3 DNA reads as TGCAGTGCTAGAGATCGAGGCGGGACCGATTACGAGCAGTACTTC. The J gene is TRBJ2-7, the V gene TRBV20-1; D is perhaps TRBD2 (6 bases). CDR1 and CDR2 from the germline V gene are DFQATT and SNEGSKA (reference sequence). Trimming cost V 0 bases and J 4 bases, with 16 bases left between them. The CDR3 is 15 amino acids.

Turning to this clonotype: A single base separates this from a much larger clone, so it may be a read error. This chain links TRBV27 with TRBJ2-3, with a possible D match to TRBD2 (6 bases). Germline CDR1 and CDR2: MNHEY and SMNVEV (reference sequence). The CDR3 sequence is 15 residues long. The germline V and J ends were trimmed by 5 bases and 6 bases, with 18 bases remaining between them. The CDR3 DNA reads TGTGCCAGCAGTCTAGGGGACTGGGCAACTGATACGCAGTATTTT. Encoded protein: CASSLGDWATDTQYF.

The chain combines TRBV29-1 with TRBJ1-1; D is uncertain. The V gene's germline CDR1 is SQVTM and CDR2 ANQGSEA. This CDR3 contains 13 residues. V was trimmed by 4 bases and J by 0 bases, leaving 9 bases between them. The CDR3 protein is CSVGLSLNTEAFF. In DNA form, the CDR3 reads TGCAGCGTTGGTTTGTCTTTGAACACTGAAGCTTTCTTT.

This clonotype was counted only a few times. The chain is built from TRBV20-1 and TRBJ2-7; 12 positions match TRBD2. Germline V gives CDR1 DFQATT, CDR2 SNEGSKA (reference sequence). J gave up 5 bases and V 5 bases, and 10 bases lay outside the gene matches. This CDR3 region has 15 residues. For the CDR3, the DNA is TGCAGTGCTCCTGACAGGACTAGCGGGATTAACGAGCAGTACTTC. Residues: CSAPDRTSGINEQYF.

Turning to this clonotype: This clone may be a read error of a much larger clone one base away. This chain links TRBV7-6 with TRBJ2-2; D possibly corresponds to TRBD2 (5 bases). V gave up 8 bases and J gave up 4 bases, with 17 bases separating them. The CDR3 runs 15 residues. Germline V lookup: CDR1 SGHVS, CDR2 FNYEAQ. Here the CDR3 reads CASGPAVGITGELFF. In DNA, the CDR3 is TGTGCCAGCGGCCCAGCGGTAGGTATCACCGGGGAGCTGTTTTTT.

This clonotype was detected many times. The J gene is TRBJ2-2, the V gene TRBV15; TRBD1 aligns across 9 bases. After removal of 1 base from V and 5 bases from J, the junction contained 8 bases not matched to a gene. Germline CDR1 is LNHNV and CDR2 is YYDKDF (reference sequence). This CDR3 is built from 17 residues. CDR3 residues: CATSRVSRTGVTGELFF. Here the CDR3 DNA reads TGTGCCACCAGCAGAGTTAGCAGGACAGGGGTGACCGGGGAGCTGTTTTTT.